The clone carrying this TCR beta chain has ten or more counts. Its antigen is not identified. The sample originates from a study of human T cells and chemical hapten exposure. TCRdb redid the calling of the RACE reads with MiXCR, one entry per CDR3 protein. The profile shows about 100,000 distinct CDR3 sequences, 9.5% to 12% of them singletons. Trimming took 4 bases from V and 6 from J, leaving 10 bases between them. Germline V gene sequence: CDR1 KGHDR, CDR2 SFDVKD. This CDR3 has 13 residues. Time point defined: patch test 1, 2 weeks after DPC sensitization. Treatment in this sample: therapeutic diphenylcyclopropenone sensitization with weekly scalp DPC. Whole-study findings and limits: Versus controls, significantly more large CDR3 similarity clusters arose from expanded TCRs. TCRs exceeding a frequency of 1 in 1000 stayed unchanged under DPC sensitization.

The clonotype was recovered from a woman aged 40 to 50 with alopecia areata. Some clones in this sample may be carry-over from other donors' samples. The chain carries TRBV24-1 and TRBJ2-3; D call uncertain. Sequenced here: whole blood, sampled in connection with sensitization to the hapten diphenylcyclopropenone (DPC). The CDR3 is CATSEFVGDTQYF. Here the CDR3 DNA reads TGTGCCACCAGTGAGTTTGTGGGGGATACGCAGTATTTT.